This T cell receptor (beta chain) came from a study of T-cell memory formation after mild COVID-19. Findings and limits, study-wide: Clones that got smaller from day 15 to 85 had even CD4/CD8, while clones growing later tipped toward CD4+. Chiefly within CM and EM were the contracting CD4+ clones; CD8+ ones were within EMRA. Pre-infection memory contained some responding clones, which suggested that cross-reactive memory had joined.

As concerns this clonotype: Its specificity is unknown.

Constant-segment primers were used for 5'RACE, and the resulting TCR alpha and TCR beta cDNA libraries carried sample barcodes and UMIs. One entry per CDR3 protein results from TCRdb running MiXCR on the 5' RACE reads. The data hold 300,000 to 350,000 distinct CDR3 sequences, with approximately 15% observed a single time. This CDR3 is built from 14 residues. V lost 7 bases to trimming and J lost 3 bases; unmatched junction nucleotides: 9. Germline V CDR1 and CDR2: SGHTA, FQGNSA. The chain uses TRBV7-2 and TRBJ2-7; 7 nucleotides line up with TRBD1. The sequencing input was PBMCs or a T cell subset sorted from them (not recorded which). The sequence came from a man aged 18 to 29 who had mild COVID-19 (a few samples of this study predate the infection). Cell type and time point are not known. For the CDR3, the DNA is TGTGCCAGCACTCTGACACCAGGGGGCTACGAGCAGTACTTC. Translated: CASTLTPGGYEQYF. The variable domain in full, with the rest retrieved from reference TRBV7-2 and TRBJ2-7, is GAGVSQSPSNKVTEKGKDVELRCDPISGHTALYWYRQSLGQGLEFLIYFQGNSAPDKSGLPSDRFSAERTGGSVSTLTIQRTQQEDSAVYLCASTLTPGGYEQYFGPGTRLTVT.